The source of this T cell receptor beta chain is a study of a mutant IDH1 vaccine in newly diagnosed glioma. Study-wide background: Treated patients showed a male proportion of around 62%, a female proportion of about 38%, and a mean age of 40.4 years.

Study-wide results and limits: Induction of immune responses by the vaccine occurred in about 95% of patients.

This table comes from immunoSEQ multiplex PCR, and its TCRdb copy is limited to in-frame clones, with some not included. The sample carries more than 40,000 clones, approximately 78% recorded once. The CDR3 is made up of 12 amino acids. V was clipped by 7 bases and J by 1 base, with 7 bases between them. Per germline, CDR1 MNHNY and CDR2 SVGAGI (reference sequence). Time point: week 5, during vaccination. Vaccination used 300 ug of mutant IDH1 20-mer peptide per dose, with topical imiquimod. Details on this clone: Its antigen is undetermined.

The sequence derives from a woman in her forties with glioma. The source material was PBMCs, sampled from a glioma patient whose treatment included an IDH1 peptide vaccine. The chain has TRBV6-6 and TRBJ1-1; D is unclear. The CDR3: CASMRANTEAFF. DNA for the CDR3: TGTGCCAGCATGAGGGCGAACACTGAAGCTTTCTTT.